This TCR beta chain was observed in a study of cytomegalovirus exposure and HLA in healthy donors (dated by TCRdb to 2015 to 2018). Regarding the complete study: An earlier analysis of some 550 of the donors reported approximately 290 Gb of sequence data and around 120 million unique TCR beta sequences from roughly 200 million T cells. An early release that covered about 600 HLA-typed donors contained 300 to 350 gigabases of sequencing data and about 93 million unique TCR sequences. Of the roughly 400 genotyped donors, over 70% fell in the genetic ancestry cluster associated with self-reported Caucasian donors. The aim of the study was to test whether cataloging public T cell receptors could identify signatures of past pathogen exposure. Using immunosequencing, the study profiled T cell repertoires from approximately 700 subjects and related those repertoires to cytomegalovirus serostatus. Along with the 666-subject first cohort, a separate validation cohort of over a hundred different subjects was used. To predict cytomegalovirus infection status, the study combined high-throughput TCR immunosequencing, statistical association of individual TCRs with disease status, and machine learning. To study patterns of TCR occurrence, a later analysis re-analyzed previously published TCR beta repertoires from several hundred donors and added high-resolution HLA genotyping. The later analysis used no new phenotypic data to find candidate immune exposures, relying instead on TCR beta sequences and their occurrence across donors. To decide whether each TCR beta V gene segment behaved as functional or pseudogenic, an earlier analysis of 587 of the donors relied on high-throughput TCR beta sequencing. Alongside the repertoire data, information on donor age, sex, ethnicity and CMV serostatus was compiled. A later genetic analysis took genome-wide SNP genotypes for about 55% of the 666 donors and used that subset as a discovery cohort. All discovery cohort repertoires had been generated on a single sequencing platform. HLA typing covered class I and class II loci at four-digit resolution. The number of typed donors differed by locus: about 629-640 for A, B, C, DRB1 and DQB1; 522 for DQA1; fewer than 610 for DPA1; and around 450 for DPB1. Because of strong linkage in the cohort, roughly five DR-DQ haplotypes were treated as single units for association and clustering. Across about 370 genotyped donors of the cohort, an average of roughly 250,000 unique TCR beta nucleotide sequences per donor were sequenced, and roughly a sixth of those sequences were non-productive. Study-level results and caveats: In vitro tests confirmed that a few of the cytomegalovirus-associated TCR beta chains recognize cytomegalovirus antigens. According to the authors, the approach could potentially be generalized to other disease states and immunological phenotypes. A further reported finding was that TCR beta sequences accurately predicted the HLA-A and HLA-B alleles for most subjects in the first cohort. V-gene and J-gene trimming of TCR beta chains was associated with a missense DCLRE1C variant in a later genetic analysis, and the association was replicated in an independent cohort. In the study, 164 TCR beta chains were listed as associated with cytomegalovirus. Some IMGT-functional V segments, including TRBV6-2 and TRBV6-3, could not be distinguished by the 87-base-pair reads and were therefore excluded. While some public TCRs were present in many individuals, most TCR sequences turned up only very rarely across donors. Compared with equally common non-associated chains, HLA-associated TCR beta chains in a later analysis were more clonally expanded and had lower generation probabilities. Several of the top co-occurrence clusters appeared to be linked to parvovirus B19, influenza, CMV and Epstein-Barr virus, according to a later analysis. Sequencing depth was assumed to be roughly uniform across donors in the presence/absence analyses, though that assumption may not hold. The classifier was reported to diagnose cytomegalovirus status with high specificity and sensitivity in both the original cohort and the validation cohort. In a later analysis, the rate of TCR association differed among HLA loci, with DRB1 alleles having the most associated TCRs and HLA-C alleles having the fewest. Because counts were too low, some 17 rarely observed V segments, including chromosome 9 orphons, were left out of the earlier analysis of approximately 580 of the donors. Because some donors lacked HLA typing at each locus, the association tests relied only on the typed subset. Only TCR beta chains were sequenced in this cohort, and the absence of alpha or paired-chain data limited detectable features. Broadly in line with IMGT annotations, most TCR beta V segments showed up in productive rearrangements about 90% or about 30% of the time in an earlier analysis of 587 of the donors. Linkage disequilibrium might explain the correlated functional status among segregating V segments, but an unknown experimental factor could not be excluded. A later genetic analysis reported fewer N-insertions in productive TCRs among donors in an Asian-associated ancestry cluster than the roughly 620-donor mean. Specific HLA alleles were associated with 15,000 to 20,000 TCR beta sequences at a false discovery rate of 0.05 in a later analysis. Strong co-occurrence of HLA alleles, especially DR and DQ, made assigning TCR associations to individual alleles difficult. The only immune exposure information available for the cohort was CMV serostatus. In a later analysis, most CMV-associated TCR beta chains were found to appear HLA-restricted, with HLA associations seemingly driven largely by CMV exposure. The sequencing pipeline was judged likely to have produced a cluster of highly shared sequence variants as a technical artifact.

As for this clone: Its antigen is still unknown. Nothing much larger sits one base from this clone, and base qualities are not available.

Via the germline V gene, CDR1 is SGHAT and CDR2 FQNNGV. V loses 5 bases at its end and J loses 3 bases; junction bases beyond the gene matches: 5. The CDR3 has 15 amino acids, counting the end cysteine and phenylalanine. The read is trimmed to its CDR3 DNA, 45 bases read in frame from base 1. The library was built by means of the immunoSEQ multiplex PCR assay. For the multiplex PCR, a mixture combining 60 forward primers for TCR Vbeta segments and 13 reverse primers for TCR Jbeta segments was used. The CDR3 region of rearranged TCR beta genes was amplified from genomic DNA by a multiplex PCR assay. The Illumina HiSeq System was used to sequence the amplified TCR beta libraries as 87-base-pair reads. The study's processing was this. Across the roughly 670 repertoires, a later analysis counted tens of millions of unique TCR beta chains, roughly 11 million of which were shared by at least two donors. To remove PCR and sequencing errors, raw reads were error-corrected and collapsed into unique sequences using a nearest-neighbor algorithm that merged closely related sequences. Alignment of CDR3 sequences to IMGT reference sequences was used to assign V, D and J gene segments. For a sequence to be retained, a match of at least six nucleotides was required to both a V gene segment and a J gene segment. Rearrangements were classified as productive when the CDR3 lacked stop codons and remained in frame with V and J, and all other rearrangements were classified as non-productive. CDR3 was defined by IMGT convention, running from the second conserved V-encoded cysteine to the conserved J-encoded phenylalanine. The earlier analysis of some 540 of the donors excluded any sequence lacking an unambiguous match to a single V gene segment. An earlier analysis of several hundred of the donors called V segments functional above 56.7% productive rearrangements and segregating when the between-donor standard deviation exceeded 5%. A statistical classification framework was built to diagnose cytomegalovirus status from the catalog of TCR beta chain sequences. V and J gene assignment, in a later analysis, came from comparing TCR nucleotide sequences with IMGT/GENE-DB human TR gene sequences. In a later analysis, CDR3 sequences and most-parsimonious VDJ recombination scenarios were assigned using the TCRdist pipeline. In a later analysis, each TCR beta chain was defined by its CDR3 amino acid sequence together with its V-gene family, and reads without a unique V-gene family were excluded. To address suspected cross-contamination and a sequencing artifact, a later analysis removed roughly 640 highly shared, low-generation-probability nucleotide sequences. For each public chain, a later analysis derived a clonal expansion index from normalized ranks of inferred template counts within each repertoire. In a later analysis, generation probabilities were computed with a VDJ recombination model fitted to out-of-frame rearrangements, and the resulting probabilities were checked against IGoR. In a later analysis, TCR-TCR, TCR-HLA and TCR-CMV co-occurrence was scored with hypergeometric tests, and a repertoire-size bias correction was applied to TCR pairs. A later analysis estimated false discovery rates by permuting HLA or CMV assignments 20 times. In a later analysis, co-occurring TCRs were grouped with DBSCAN, and TCRdist sequence similarity was added when clustering was performed within HLA-allele-positive subsets. Repertoires with fewer than 30,000 or more than 120,000 public chains, plus five repertoires with anomalous nucleotide sharing, were excluded from co-occurrence clustering. TCRdb holds this immuneACCESS table with in-frame rearrangements only. Some clones are missing; in checked studies, unresolved V genes explain under half, and the rest has no known cause. V and J calls and clone size are those listed in that table; D and trimming were worked out from the DNA. The sample has 150,000 or so clones on record, about 80% of them singletons. Clones ranked in the top ten supply about 1.5% of the sample.

In total, approximately 700 healthy bone marrow donors made up the cohort. At the time of sampling, all cohort members were nominally healthy, though unrecorded immune exposures were likely present. The donor was CMV seropositive and was included in the group of 300 or so seropositive cohort members. A peripheral blood sample was collected from each donor, and TCR beta sequencing was performed on peripheral blood mononuclear cells. Genomic DNA was extracted from the blood cell samples with the Qiagen DNeasy Blood Extraction Kit. The sequence was collected from a young man in good health and CMV-seropositive. Sequences were obtained from PBMCs. This chain is built from TRBV11-2 and TRBJ2-1, with 9 bases matching TRBD1. This receptor carries the CDR3 CASSDGTGIYNEQFF. The DNA sequence is given as TGTGCCAGCAGCGATGGGACAGGGATCTACAATGAGCAGTTCTTC. Outside the CDR3, residues come from the reference TRBV11-2 and TRBJ2-1 proteins, so the full variable domain is: EAGVAQSPRYKIIEKRQSVAFWCNPISGHATLYWYQQILGQGPKLLIQFQNNGVVDDSQLPKDRFSAERLKGVDSTLKIQPAKLEDSAVYLCASSDGTGIYNEQFFGPGTRLTVL.